The 11 T cell receptor beta chains presented below share a single source sample, sequenced in a study of T cell changes during pregnancy in multiple sclerosis. The repertoire was sequenced with immunoSEQ multiplex PCR; TCRdb's copy has only in-frame clones and lacks some. Among 75,000 to 95,000 clones listed, 93% were seen once. This specimen consisted of peripheral blood, obtained in the second trimester of pregnancy. The source of these receptors is a female donor with multiple sclerosis, enrolled in a pregnancy study.

This rearrangement joins TRBV5-5 to TRBJ1-2; the match to TRBD1 covers 8 bases. The CDR3 runs 14 residues. V shed 6 bases and J 5 bases; nucleotides not matched to a gene: 9. Per germline, CDR1 SGHKS and CDR2 YYEKEE (reference sequence). The CDR3 region is CASTEGRTGYGYTF. The CDR3 nucleotides read TGTGCCAGCACCGAAGGCCGGACAGGGTATGGCTACACCTTC.

The gene calls are TRBV6-4 and TRBJ2-2; a possible D gene is TRBD2 (6 bases). Per germline, CDR1 MRHNA and CDR2 SNTAGT. This CDR3 spans 16 amino acids. Trimming took off 0 bases at V and 0 bases at J, with 8 bases between the two ends. For the CDR3, the DNA is TGTGCCAGCAGTGACTCGGAGGGTACGAACACCGGGGAGCTGTTTTTT. Translated, it gives CASSDSEGTNTGELFF.

This rearrangement joins TRBV19 to TRBJ2-3; D remains unclear. The CDR3 is made up of 14 amino acids. The V end was cut by 5 bases, the J end by 0 bases, with 9 bases between. Germline CDR1 and CDR2: LNHDA and SQIVND (reference sequence). The CDR3 nucleotides read TGTGCCAGTAGTCACGACACTAGCACAGATACGCAGTATTTT. Amino acid sequence: CASSHDTSTDTQYF.

CDR3 DNA sequence: TGTGCCAGCAGCGAGACAGGGGCCCAATTCACTGAAGCTTTCTTT. This sequence encodes CASSETGAQFTEAFF. V is TRBV7-6 and J is TRBJ1-1, with TRBD1 matching over 8 bases. The length of the CDR3 is 15 residues. Germline V gene data show CDR1 as SGHVS and CDR2 as FNYEAQ. V lost 5 bases to trimming and J lost 4 bases; unmatched junction nucleotides: 9.

V gene TRBV6-1 combines with J gene TRBJ2-2; 10 bases line up with TRBD1. V lost 5 bases to trimming and J lost 3 bases; unmatched junction nucleotides: 3. This CDR3 contains 15 residues. Per germline, CDR1 MNHNS and CDR2 SASEGT. The CDR3 DNA sequence: TGTGCCAGCAGTTCCGGACAGGGGGACACCGGGGAGCTGTTTTTT. This gives the protein CASSSGQGDTGELFF.

CDR3 nucleotides: TGTGCCAGCTCACCACCCGACAGGGGCCGATTGAACACTGAAGCTTTCTTT. Amino acid sequence: CASSPPDRGRLNTEAFF. The chain couples TRBV18 to TRBJ1-1; TRBD1 agrees at 8 bases. V trimming: 0 bases; J trimming: 0 bases; junction bases outside the gene matches: 6. This CDR3 comprises 17 residues. Germline values: CDR1 KGHSH, CDR2 LQKENI.

The V call is TRBV27, the J call TRBJ1-2, with D possibly TRBD1 on 6 matching bases. This CDR3 region has 14 residues. V lost 0 bases to trimming and J lost 5 bases, with 10 bases between them. In germline, CDR1 is MNHEY, CDR2 SMNVEV (reference sequence). CDR3: CASSLSGGAYGYTF. The CDR3 nucleotides are TGTGCCAGCAGTTTATCGGGGGGGGCTTATGGCTACACCTTC.

The chain recombines TRBV27 with TRBJ2-7, with 11 bases identical to TRBD2. Germline lookup yields CDR1 MNHEY and CDR2 SMNVEV (reference sequence). The CDR3 runs 15 residues. Trimming at V came to 5 bases and at J to 0 bases, leaving 3 bases not matched to a gene. The CDR3 loop reads CASSPGLAGSYEQYF. In DNA form, the CDR3 reads TGTGCCAGCAGTCCCGGACTAGCGGGCTCCTACGAGCAGTACTTC.

The rearrangement links TRBV5-4 to TRBJ2-5; 8 positions match TRBD1. The CDR3 length is 14 residues. Germline-derived CDR1 and CDR2 are SGHNT and YYREEE (reference sequence). Trimming removed 0 bases from V and 5 bases from J; junction bases left unmatched: 3. The CDR3 sequence is CASSLDRGVETQYF. For the CDR3, the DNA is TGTGCCAGCAGCTTGGACAGGGGGGTGGAGACCCAGTACTTC.

The rearrangement uses TRBV13 and TRBJ2-5; 10 nucleotides line up with TRBD2. There are 16 residues in the CDR3. V trimming: 5 bases; J trimming: 5 bases; junction bases outside the gene matches: 11. Germline V CDR1 and CDR2: PRHDT, FYEKMQ (reference sequence). The CDR3 loop is CASSLGPSGGEETQYF. The CDR3 bases are TGTGCCAGCAGCCTGGGGCCTAGCGGGGGTGAGGAGACCCAGTACTTC.

This chain uses TRBV6-1 with TRBJ1-6; 9 bases align to TRBD1. CDR1 is MNHNS, CDR2 SASEGT, per germline. Germline trimming cut 5 bases from V and 8 bases from J; bases unmatched to any gene: 7. CDR3 length: 15 amino acids. CDR3 amino acids: CASSLGQGWHSPLHF. The CDR3 DNA reads TGTGCCAGCAGTTTAGGACAGGGGTGGCATTCACCCCTCCACTTT.